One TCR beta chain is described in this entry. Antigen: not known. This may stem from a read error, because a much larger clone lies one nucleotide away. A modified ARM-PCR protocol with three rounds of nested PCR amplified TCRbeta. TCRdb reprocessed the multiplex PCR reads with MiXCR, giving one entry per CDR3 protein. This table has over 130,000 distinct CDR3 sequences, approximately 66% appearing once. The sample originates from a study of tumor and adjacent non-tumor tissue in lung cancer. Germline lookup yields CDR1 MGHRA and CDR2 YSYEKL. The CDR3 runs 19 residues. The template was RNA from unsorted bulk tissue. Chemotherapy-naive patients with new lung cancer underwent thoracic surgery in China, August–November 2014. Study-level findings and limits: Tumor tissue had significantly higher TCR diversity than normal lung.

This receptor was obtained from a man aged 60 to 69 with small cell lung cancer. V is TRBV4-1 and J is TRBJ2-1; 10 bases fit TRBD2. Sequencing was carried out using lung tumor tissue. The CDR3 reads CASSQTARKLAGYYNEQLF. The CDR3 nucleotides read TGCGCCAGCAGCCAAACCGCTCGAAAACTAGCGGGGTACTACAATGAGCAGCTCTTC.